Listed below are T cell receptor beta chains from one sample, sequenced in a study of T cells in Graves' hyperthyroidism and ophthalmopathy. Each CDR3 protein gets one entry after TCRdb re-called the multiplex PCR reads with MiXCR. The table lists 190,000 or so distinct CDR3 sequences, around 20% of them singletons, with about two fifths in the top ten. Sequenced: blood. Receptors were obtained from a man aged 35 to 55 with Graves' hyperthyroidism. CDR3s include the opening cysteine and the closing phenylalanine or tryptophan. D genes are given only for firm matches. Only some rows state a clone size, as once, few, many or a class for expanded clones.

d_gene,v_gene,j_gene,abundance,CDR3nt,CDR3aa
TRBD1,TRBV5-6,TRBJ1-1,many,TGTGCCAGCAGCTTGGAGGGGACAGGGGCCCTCACTGAAGCTTTCTTT,CASSLEGTGALTEAFF
TRBD2,TRBV2,TRBJ2-3,many,TGTGCCAGCAATCCTAGCGGCTTCACAGATACGCAGTATTTT,CASNPSGFTDTQYF
NA,TRBV20-1,TRBJ1-1,few,TGCAGTGCTAGAGATCTCGGGGGGGCGAGGGCTTTCTTT,CSARDLGGARAFF
TRBD1,TRBV28,TRBJ2-7,NA,TGTGCCAGCAGCTACAGGGGGCCTTTGGACGAGCAGTACTTC,CASSYRGPLDEQYF
TRBD1,TRBV19,TRBJ2-5,NA,TGTGCCAGTAGTATCCTCCAAGGCAGGGGGCAGGAGACCCAGTACTTC,CASSILQGRGQETQYF
NA,TRBV7-9,TRBJ1-4,few,TGTGCCAGCAAAGCCGTCGACCGGGGGGAAAAACTGTTTTTT,CASKAVDRGEKLFF
TRBD1,TRBV5-1,TRBJ1-1,many,TGCGCCAGCAGCTCAACCTGGGCAGGGGGCAAGGAAGCTTTCTTT,CASSSTWAGGKEAFF
TRBD1,TRBV12-3/TRBV12-4,TRBJ1-1,many,TGTGCCAGCACCCCGGGACAGGCCGGAGGTACTGAAGCTTTCTTT,CASTPGQAGGTEAFF
NA,TRBV19,TRBJ1-1,few,TGTGCCAGTAGTATAGGATCGGCAGGGGAGAACACTGAAGCTTTCTTT,CASSIGSAGENTEAFF
TRBD2,TRBV7-2,TRBJ2-1,many,TGTGCCAGCAGCCACAAGAGGCTAGCGGGGGTGGATGAGCAGTTCTTC,CASSHKRLAGVDEQFF
TRBD1,TRBV6-5,TRBJ2-7,many,TGTGCCAGCAGTTACGACAGACCGGGACAGGGTTACGAGCAGTACTTC,CASSYDRPGQGYEQYF
TRBD2,TRBV12-3/TRBV12-4,TRBJ2-7,many,TGTGCCACCCGACTAGCGGGGTCGTACGAGCAGTACTTC,CATRLAGSYEQYF
TRBD2,TRBV29-1,TRBJ2-3,many,TGCAGCGTTCGGCGGGGGGGTAGCACAGATACGCAGTATTTT,CSVRRGGSTDTQYF
TRBD1,TRBV3-1,TRBJ2-5,many,TGTGCCAGCAGAAACAGACAGGGGAAAGAGACCCAGTACTTC,CASRNRQGKETQYF
TRBD1,TRBV7-9,TRBJ1-2,NA,TGTGCCAGCACCACACGGGACAGGGGAGTGGATGATGGCTACACCTTC,CASTTRDRGVDDGYTF
TRBD1,TRBV6-1,TRBJ2-7,many,TGTGCCAGCAGGGCGGGACAGGGGGCCGCCTACGAGCAGTACTTC,CASRAGQGAAYEQYF
NA,TRBV6-2/TRBV6-3,TRBJ2-7,NA,TGTGCCAGCAGTTACTCAGGGGGTGACATAACCTACGAGCAGTACTTC,CASSYSGGDITYEQYF
NA,TRBV7-3,TRBJ2-3,NA,TGCGCCAGCAGCCAAGTGCGGGGGACAGGCCGCACAGATACGCAGTATTTT,CASSQVRGTGRTDTQYF
TRBD2,TRBV9,TRBJ2-7,NA,TGTGCCAGCAGCGTGGGAGGGAACGAGCAGTACTTC,CASSVGGNEQYF
NA,TRBV5-8,TRBJ1-2,NA,TGTGCCAGCAGCTGGATCTCCGGGGAGTATGGCTACACCTTC,CASSWISGEYGYTF
NA,TRBV7-6,TRBJ2-2,NA,TGTGCCAGCAGGGACAAGGGAGGAGGAGAGACCGGGGAGCTGTTTTTT,CASRDKGGGETGELFF
NA,TRBV28,TRBJ2-7,many,TGTGCCAGCAGTGCCCCGGTCCAGCAGTACTTC,CASSAPVQQYF
NA,TRBV7-9,TRBJ1-1,many,TGTGCCAGCAGCTCCCCCCAAGACCTGAACACTGAAGCTTTCTTT,CASSSPQDLNTEAFF
NA,TRBV3-1,TRBJ2-7,NA,TGTGCCAGCAGCCTTGCGGACTACGAGCAGTACTTC,CASSLADYEQYF
NA,TRBV2,TRBJ2-5,many,TGTGCCAGCAGGGTAGGACTAAACCAAGAGACCCAGTACTTC,CASRVGLNQETQYF
NA,TRBV28,TRBJ2-7,many,TGTGCCAGCACCCAGGGGACAATCGCCTACGAGCAGTACTTC,CASTQGTIAYEQYF
TRBD2,TRBV20-1,TRBJ2-1,NA,TGCAGTGCTTATTTAGCGGGGCGCCCCTACAATGAGCAGTTCTTC,CSAYLAGRPYNEQFF
NA,TRBV11-2,TRBJ2-3,many,TGTGCCAGCAGCCCGGGGGCGAATACGCAGTATTTT,CASSPGANTQYF
TRBD1,TRBV18,TRBJ1-1,many,TGTGCCAGCTCACCACCACGGGACAGTGAAGCTTTCTTT,CASSPPRDSEAFF
NA,TRBV28,TRBJ1-5,NA,TGTGCCAGCAGTTTCCCGGGGACGTATAGCAATCAGCCCCAGCATTTT,CASSFPGTYSNQPQHF
NA,TRBV6-2/TRBV6-3,TRBJ2-7,many,TGTGCCAGCAGTTACTTCGGGGACGAGCAGTACTTC,CASSYFGDEQYF
NA,TRBV20-1,TRBJ1-6,few,TGCAGTGCTAGGAGGGAGGGTCGGGCCTATAATTCACCCCTCCACTTT,CSARREGRAYNSPLHF
NA,TRBV2,TRBJ2-5,many,TGTGCCAGCAAGTTGCAAGAGACCCAGTACTTC,CASKLQETQYF
NA,TRBV28,TRBJ1-1,NA,TGTGCCAGCAGTTTACGGGGGAACGATGAAGCTTTCTTT,CASSLRGNDEAFF
NA,TRBV7-3,TRBJ2-1,many,TGTGCCAGCAGCTCTAGCTCCTACAATGAGCAGTTCTTC,CASSSSSYNEQFF
NA,TRBV28,TRBJ2-1,NA,TGTGCCAGCAGGGGCCTCAGTTGGCAGTTCTTC,CASRGLSWQFF
NA,TRBV11-2,TRBJ2-2,once,TGTGCCAGCAGCTCAATGCACAGGGTCTCCGGGGAGCTGTTTTTT,CASSSMHRVSGELFF
NA,TRBV28,TRBJ1-4,many,TGTGCCAGCAGTCTCCACAGGACTGGAGATGAAAAACTGTTTTTT,CASSLHRTGDEKLFF
NA,TRBV7-3,TRBJ2-7,many,TGTGCCAGCAGCTTATCTGGGAATGCCTACGAGCAGTACTTC,CASSLSGNAYEQYF
TRBD2,TRBV15,TRBJ2-1,many,TGTGCCACCAGCAGACGGACTAGCGGCGATGAGCAGTTCTTC,CATSRRTSGDEQFF
NA,TRBV7-2,TRBJ2-1,many,TGTGCCAGCAGCGTAGGTCGGGGCTTTGCTGAGCAGTTCTTC,CASSVGRGFAEQFF
NA,TRBV6-5,TRBJ1-1,many,TGTGCCAGCAGTTACTCATGGGGGGCGCGGACTGAAGCTTTCTTT,CASSYSWGARTEAFF
NA,TRBV2,TRBJ2-7,many,TGTGCCAGCAAGGACAGCCGACCCTACGAGCAGTACTTC,CASKDSRPYEQYF
NA,TRBV7-9,TRBJ1-2,many,TGTGCCAGCACCTCCCAAGCACAGAACCGGTATGGCTACACCTTC,CASTSQAQNRYGYTF
TRBD1,TRBV6-5,TRBJ2-2,NA,TGTGCCAGCAGTTACTCTCAGGGGGCCGGGGAGCTGTTTTTT,CASSYSQGAGELFF
NA,TRBV2,TRBJ2-6,many,TGTGCCAGCAGAATGGGAGGTGGGGCCAACGTCCTGACTTTC,CASRMGGGANVLTF
NA,TRBV20-1,TRBJ1-2,many,TGCAGTGCTAGAGATCCCCCGCGGGAGCGGGGTGGCTACACCTTC,CSARDPPRERGGYTF
TRBD1,TRBV7-2,TRBJ1-4,many,TGTGCCAGCAGCTCCTATGACAGGGTTGAAAAACTGTTTTTT,CASSSYDRVEKLFF
NA,TRBV20-1,TRBJ1-4,many,TGCAGTGCTAGGGGCGGGACTGATGAAAAACTGTTTTTT,CSARGGTDEKLFF
NA,TRBV29-1,TRBJ2-5,many,TGCAGCGTTTGGGGCGTACAAGAGACCCAGTACTTC,CSVWGVQETQYF
NA,TRBV5-1,TRBJ2-1,many,TGCGCCAGCAGCACAAGACAGGTCAATGAGCAGTTCTTC,CASSTRQVNEQFF
NA,TRBV2,TRBJ1-5,many,TGTGCCAGCCGTGGGACACACTATCAGCCCCAGCATTTT,CASRGTHYQPQHF
NA,TRBV5-4,TRBJ2-2,NA,TGTGCCAGCAGCCCTGGGTTGGTCACCGGGGAGCTGTTTTTT,CASSPGLVTGELFF
NA,TRBV24-1,TRBJ2-2,many,TGTGCCACCAGTGATCCCAATGACGTTGCGAACACCGGGGAGCTGTTTTTT,CATSDPNDVANTGELFF
TRBD1,TRBV4-1,TRBJ1-5,NA,TGCGCCAGCAGCCCGACAGGGGTAGGTCAGCCCCAGCATTTT,CASSPTGVGQPQHF
NA,TRBV5-1,TRBJ2-7,many,TGCGCCAGCAGCTCACGACCAGGGGCAAGGGAGCAGTACTTC,CASSSRPGAREQYF
TRBD2,TRBV28,TRBJ2-2,few,TGTGCCAGCAGTTTAACGACTGGGGGGGTCGGGGAGCTGTTTTTT,CASSLTTGGVGELFF